This TCR beta chain was captured by sequencing in a study of blood T cell repertoires in COVID-19. Study background: Sources were T cells, B-cell-depleted T cells, or PBMCs; the material itself was cDNA or gDNA.

Germline CDR1 and CDR2: SGHRS and YFSETQ. The CDR3 is made up of 16 amino acids. The V and J ends lost 5 bases and 2 bases, in that order; junction bases with no gene match: 8. Sequenced by immunoSEQ multiplex PCR; TCRdb stores in-frame clones only, minus some. The profile shows about 90,000 clones, 75% to 90% of them singletons. This chain joins TRBV5-1 and TRBJ2-2, with 8 nucleotides matching TRBD1. Sequencing was carried out using peripheral blood. The origin of this receptor is a man at least 80 years old with active or convalescent COVID-19. CDR3 bases: TGCGCCAGCAGAAAGGGACAGGTACTCAACACCGGGGAGCTGTTTTTT. As protein: CASRKGQVLNTGELFF. Filled out from reference TRBV5-1 and TRBJ2-2, the complete variable domain reads KAGVTQTPRYLIKTRGQQVTLSCSPISGHRSVSWYQQTPGQGLQFLFEYFSETQRNKGNFPGRFSGRQFSNSRSEMNVSTLELGDSALYLCASRKGQVLNTGELFFGEGSRLTVL.